This TCR beta chain was captured by sequencing in a study of blood T cells in healthy people across ages. Study-wide points: There were more naive CD4+ cells and higher diversity in long-lived donors than in aged donors. Unsorted PBMC input precluded a conclusive naive versus antigen-experienced comparison. Expanded clonotype shifts may have been confounded, as the donors had an unknown CMV status.

Using a J-beta primer mix together with a sample-barcoded 5' primer, a second PCR was run for about 6 to 11 cycles. TCRdb called the 5' RACE reads again in MiXCR, with one record for every CDR3 protein. The table includes 500,000 to 700,000 distinct CDR3 sequences, approximately 30% detected once. The CDR3 is 14 residues long. Per germline, CDR1 SQVTM and CDR2 ANQGSEA. The V gene lost 5 bases and the J gene lost 4 bases, with 12 bases spanning the gap. A note on this clonotype: Its matching antigen is unknown.

V usage is TRBV29-1 and J usage is TRBJ2-6; D possibly corresponds to TRBD2 (5 bases). The receptor was isolated from a woman older than 75 in good health. The sample comprised blood. DNA of the CDR3: TGCAGCGTTCTCCGGGATTCAGGGGCCAACGTCCTGACTTTC. Translated: CSVLRDSGANVLTF.